This passage covers 3 T cell receptor beta chains from one sample sequenced in a study of somatic mutations in cytotoxic T cells in rheumatoid arthritis. Sequenced by immunoSEQ multiplex PCR; TCRdb stores in-frame clones only, minus some. The sample lists about 23,000 clones; 70% to 90% were seen once. The sample was CD8+ T cells sorted from blood. The receptor source for this set is an adult with rheumatoid arthritis.

The J gene is TRBJ2-7, the V gene TRBV10-2; D might be TRBD1 (5 bases). V lost 2 bases and J lost 6, with 5 bases in between. From germline, CDR1 is WSHSY and CDR2 SAAADI. CDR3 length equals 11 residues. The CDR3 is CASSEGAEQYF. CDR3 nucleotide sequence: TGCGCCAGCAGTGAGGGGGCCGAGCAGTACTTC.

This clone was detected only a few times. The chain recombines TRBV10-3 with TRBJ2-1; a possible D gene is TRBD2 (6 bases). The length of the CDR3 is 13 residues. V was pared by 3 bases and J by 5 bases, with 8 bases between. Germline loops: CDR1 ENHRY, CDR2 SYGVKD. CDR3 amino acids: CAISDGGDNEQFF. CDR3 coding DNA: TGTGCCATCAGTGATGGAGGGGACAATGAGCAGTTCTTC.

The CDR3 loop is CASHPHHGETQYF. DNA for the CDR3: TGTGCCAGCCATCCCCACCACGGCGAGACCCAGTACTTC. V is TRBV18 and J is TRBJ2-5; D is unresolved. V shed 8 bases and J shed 5 bases, with 15 bases lying between them. Germline CDR1 KGHSH, CDR2 LQKENI. The CDR3 contains 13 residues.